This T cell receptor beta chain is from a study of PD-1 and CTLA-4 blockade in melanoma. J was trimmed by 2 bases and V by 5 bases; bases with no gene match: 7. The V gene's germline CDR1 is SEHNR and CDR2 FQNEAQ (reference sequence). This CDR3 comprises 15 residues. Profiled with immunoSEQ multiplex PCR; TCRdb holds only in-frame clones, not every one. The data show 20,000 to 25,000 clones, around 89% seen once. This sequence originates from a human donor with melanoma. The chain combines TRBV7-9 with TRBJ1-2; 8 positions agree with TRBD1. Sequencing was performed on CD8+ T cells from peripheral blood, taken before anti-PD-1 treatment. The CDR3 region is CASSQKDRENYGYTF. The CDR3, as DNA: TGTGCCAGCAGCCAAAAGGACAGGGAGAACTATGGCTACACCTTC.